This T cell receptor beta chain was observed in a study of beta chain features in type 1 diabetes. Study results and caveats: Patients with Type 1 diabetes showed moderately but significantly shorter TCRB CDR3s in all four CD4+ subsets. The influence of HLA type on TCRB rearrangement stayed undetermined.

As regards this clone: Its antigen is unknown.

Expressed TCRB transcripts were sequenced, since all the RNA that had been isolated was reverse transcribed. Method: immunoSEQ multiplex PCR; TCRdb's copy keeps in-frame clones and lacks some. The profile shows about 160,000 clones, about 8.3% of them singletons. CDR1 is SNHLY and CDR2 is FYNNEI in the germline V gene. Deletions cut 4 bases from V and 0 bases from J, with 9 bases between. The CDR3 spans 14 residues. Markers CD45RO/CCR7/CD25/CD127/CD95/CD27 served to sort CD4+ naive, central memory, regulatory and stem cell-like memory cells. The receptor's source is a woman aged 18-29 years with type 1 diabetes. The V and J genes are TRBV2 and TRBJ2-5; D is ambiguous. Sequenced material: central memory CD4+ T cells from blood. DNA for the CDR3: TGTGCCAGCAGTGGCCGAGACAACCAAGAGACCCAGTACTTC. Protein: CASSGRDNQETQYF.